This passage covers 29 T cell receptor beta chains from one sample sequenced in a study of blood T cell repertoires in COVID-19. TCRdb's table, derived via immunoSEQ multiplex PCR, lists solely in-frame clones and lacks some. Of roughly 410,000 clones in the sample, approximately 89% were seen once. Sequenced sample: peripheral blood. The source of these receptors is a woman aged 55-70 years with COVID-19, enrolled during active disease.

This rearrangement joins TRBV4-1 to TRBJ1-5; 8 positions match TRBD1. The CDR3 runs 17 residues. The ends lost 4 bases at V and 4 bases at J; junction bases unmatched: 12. Germline V gene sequence: CDR1 MGHRA, CDR2 YSYEKL. The CDR3 coding sequence is TGCGCCAGCAGCCGAATCATAGGGGACAGGAAAAATCAGCCCCAGCATTTT. Amino acid sequence: CASSRIIGDRKNQPQHF.

The chain is built from TRBV6-1 and TRBJ1-2; TRBD1 is a possible D gene (6 bases). V was trimmed by 4 bases and J by 7 bases, leaving 22 bases between them. Germline CDR1 reads MNHNS; CDR2 reads SASEGT. There are 16 residues in the CDR3. Here the CDR3 DNA reads TGTGCCAGCAGTGGCGTAGCGGGGAGGGGGTTTTTTGGCTACACCTTC. This encodes CASSGVAGRGFFGYTF.

The chain recombines TRBV6-5 with TRBJ1-5; TRBD1 matches at 7 bases. V was clipped by 0 bases and J by 7 bases; unmatched bases: 6. CDR1 MNHEY and CDR2 SVGAGI come from the germline V gene. CDR3 size: 15 residues. For the CDR3, the DNA is TGTGCCAGCAGTTACTCGGTAGGGGGCGGCCAGCCCCAGCATTTT. Translated, it gives CASSYSVGGGQPQHF.

The chain employs TRBV28 and TRBJ2-5, with TRBD2 matching over 7 bases. Germline V gene data show CDR1 as MDHEN and CDR2 as SYDVKM. This CDR3 has 16 residues. The J segment lost 4 bases and the V segment lost 6 bases, leaving 14 bases of the junction unmatched. The chain's CDR3 is CASRDGGMLMGETQYF. CDR3 nucleotides: TGTGCCAGCAGGGACGGGGGGATGTTGATGGGAGAGACCCAGTACTTC. Variable domain in full (rest from reference TRBV28 and TRBJ2-5): DVKVTQSSRYLVKRTGEKVFLECVQDMDHENMFWYRQDPGLGLRLIYFSYDVKMKEKGDIPEGYSVSREKKERFSLILESASTNQTSMYLCASRDGGMLMGETQYFGPGTRLLVL.

The chain recombines TRBV3-1 (or the pseudogene TRBV3-2) with TRBJ2-7; no reliable D call. The CDR3 consists of 15 residues. V was pared by 1 base and J by 3 bases, with 13 bases between. From germline, CDR1 is LGHDT and CDR2 YNNKEL (reference sequence). CDR3 coding DNA: TGTGCCAGCAGCCAAGCCGCCGTAACCGGCTACGAGCAGTACTTC. Translating gives CASSQAAVTGYEQYF.

The chain links TRBV6-6 to TRBJ2-2, with TRBD1 identical over 9 bases. Germline V lookup: CDR1 MNHNY, CDR2 SVGAGI (reference sequence). The CDR3 sequence is 15 residues long. V gave up 5 bases and J gave up 1 base; unmatched junction bases: 2. CDR3 DNA: TGTGCCAGCAGTAAGGACAGGGGGAACACCGGGGAGCTGTTTTTT. The encoded protein is CASSKDRGNTGELFF.

The genes are TRBV5-1 and TRBJ1-2, with D perhaps TRBD1 (5 bases). Trimming removed 0 bases at V and 6 bases at J, with 12 bases between. CDR1 is SGHRS and CDR2 is YFSETQ in the germline V gene. CDR3 size: 14 residues. The CDR3 nucleotides read TGCGCCAGCAGCTTGGATTGGGCAGGGAATGGCTACACCTTC. This codes for CASSLDWAGNGYTF. Complete variable domain (other parts from reference TRBV5-1 and TRBJ1-2): KAGVTQTPRYLIKTRGQQVTLSCSPISGHRSVSWYQQTPGQGLQFLFEYFSETQRNKGNFPGRFSGRQFSNSRSEMNVSTLELGDSALYLCASSLDWAGNGYTFGSGTRLTVV.

The CDR3 DNA reads TGTGCCAGCAGCTTGGGTGGGCGCCTGAACACTGAAGCTTTCTTT. Translation: CASSLGGRLNTEAFF. V is TRBV5-5 and J is TRBJ1-1; D is uncertain. The germline V gene has CDR1 SGHKS and CDR2 YYEKEE (reference sequence). V lost 0 bases to trimming and J lost 0 bases, with 9 bases between them. The CDR3 runs to 15 residues.

CDR3 nucleotide sequence: TGTGCCAGCAGCTTACGGGACAGGGGATGGGGAAGCGCTGAAGCTTTCTTT. Its protein is CASSLRDRGWGSAEAFF. The rearrangement links TRBV13 to TRBJ1-1; 10 nucleotides line up with TRBD1. After removal of 2 bases from V and 6 bases from J, the junction contained 12 bases not matched to a gene. The CDR3 sequence is 17 residues long. Germline lookup yields CDR1 PRHDT and CDR2 FYEKMQ (reference sequence).

The V gene is TRBV28, the J gene TRBJ2-5, with 8 bases lining up with TRBD2. V shed 5 bases and J 4 bases; nucleotides not matched to a gene: 0. The germline gives CDR1 MDHEN, CDR2 SYDVKM. This CDR3 region has 12 residues. CDR3 in DNA: TGTGCCAGCAGTGCGGGGGGAGAGACCCAGTACTTC. Its protein product is CASSAGGETQYF.

V usage is TRBV5-1 and J usage is TRBJ1-2, with D hard to call. This CDR3 spans 12 amino acids. V shed 1 base and J shed 2 bases, with 3 bases lying between them. From germline, CDR1 is SGHRS and CDR2 YFSETQ. CDR3 loop: CASSLQNYGYTF. For the CDR3, the DNA is TGCGCCAGCAGCTTGCAAAACTATGGCTACACCTTC. Full variable domain (missing parts from reference TRBV5-1 and TRBJ1-2): KAGVTQTPRYLIKTRGQQVTLSCSPISGHRSVSWYQQTPGQGLQFLFEYFSETQRNKGNFPGRFSGRQFSNSRSEMNVSTLELGDSALYLCASSLQNYGYTFGSGTRLTVV.

The chain carries TRBV3-1 (or the pseudogene TRBV3-2) and TRBJ2-3; possibly TRBD2 for D (7 bases). Germline CDR1 reads LGHDT; CDR2 reads YNNKEL (reference sequence). The ends were cut back, 7 bases at V and 5 bases at J, with 16 bases in the middle. This CDR3 has 14 residues. CDR3 coding DNA: TGTGCCAGCAAAAAGGGGGGGTTGGGAGATACGCAGTATTTT. The encoded protein is CASKKGGLGDTQYF.

This clone was recorded a few times. The CDR3 sequence is CASSEARGQGCGNTIYF. The CDR3 DNA follows: TGTGCCAGCAGTGAAGCGCGGGGACAGGGATGTGGAAACACCATATATTTT. The rearrangement links TRBV6-1 to TRBJ1-3; 9 positions match TRBD1. Trimming removed 0 bases from V and 3 bases from J; junction bases left unmatched: 6. Per germline, CDR1 MNHNS and CDR2 SASEGT. CDR3 length equals 17 residues.

This sequence joins TRBV5-1 and TRBJ1-4; D is undetermined. CDR3 size: 14 residues. V was pared by 0 bases and J by 6 bases, with 9 bases between. Germline V CDR1 and CDR2: SGHRS, YFSETQ. This CDR3 is CASSLGHRDEKLFF. The CDR3 bases are TGCGCCAGCAGCTTGGGACACCGCGATGAAAAACTGTTTTTT.

This chain connects TRBV6-4 to TRBJ2-6, with TRBD1 identical over 9 bases. J was trimmed by 0 bases and V by 4 bases; bases with no gene match: 7. CDR3 length: 18 residues. From germline, CDR1 is MRHNA and CDR2 SNTAGT. The CDR3 reads CASSARDRAVSGANVLTF. The CDR3 DNA is TGTGCCAGCAGTGCTCGGGACAGGGCCGTCTCTGGGGCCAACGTCCTGACTTTC.

The J gene is TRBJ2-7, the V gene TRBV18, with 12 bases matching TRBD2. The CDR3 length is 15 residues. With V trimmed by 2 bases and J by 2 bases, 1 base remained unmatched. CDR1 is KGHSH and CDR2 is LQKENI in the germline V gene. This CDR3 reads CASSPGLAGTYEQYF. The CDR3 coding sequence is TGTGCCAGCTCACCAGGACTAGCGGGGACCTACGAGCAGTACTTC.

The V and J genes are TRBV5-6 and TRBJ1-2; 7 nucleotides agree with TRBD1. The CDR3 has 16 amino acids. Per germline, CDR1 SGHDT and CDR2 YYEEEE. Trimming cost V 0 bases and J 8 bases; bases outside gene matches: 13. CDR3 sequence (DNA): TGTGCCAGCAGCTTGGCCTCCCAGGGGGGCAGAGGCGGCTACACCTTC. It translates to CASSLASQGGRGGYTF.

This clone was seen only once. The rearrangement joins TRBV6-5 to TRBJ1-1, with a weak D call TRBD1 (6 bases). There are 14 residues in the CDR3. CDR1 is MNHEY, CDR2 SVGAGI, per germline. V was pared by 6 bases and J by 3 bases, with 14 bases between. CDR3 protein: CASSLDRTYTEAFF. In nucleotides, the CDR3 is TGTGCCAGCAGCCTAGACAGGACCTACACTGAAGCTTTCTTT.

The CDR3 reads CASSVERPGGLAGRGAQYF. The CDR3 DNA is TGTGCCAGCAGCGTAGAAAGGCCCGGGGGACTAGCGGGGAGGGGTGCGCAGTATTTT. The V gene is TRBV9, the J gene TRBJ2-3, with 13 positions matching TRBD2. After removal of 0 bases from V and 10 bases from J, the junction contained 17 bases not matched to a gene. This CDR3 spans 19 amino acids. Germline CDR1 SGDLS, CDR2 YYNGEE.

The V gene is TRBV14, the J gene TRBJ1-3; a possible D gene is TRBD1 (6 bases). Germline V gene lookup returns CDR1 SGHDN and CDR2 FVKESK. With 4 bases removed from V and 0 bases from J, the gap between germline ends came to 16 bases. CDR3 length equals 17 residues. The CDR3 coding sequence is TGTGCCAGCAGCCCCAAGGCCCACAGGGTCTCTGGAAACACCATATATTTT. Translated, it gives CASSPKAHRVSGNTIYF.

This rearrangement joins TRBV10-3 to TRBJ1-1; tentative D call: TRBD1 (6 bases). Germline values: CDR1 ENHRY, CDR2 SYGVKD. This CDR3 region has 17 residues. V lost 3 bases, J lost 4 bases, and 21 bases lay in between. The CDR3 sequence is CAISDSVSRGRSTEAFF. CDR3 nucleotides: TGTGCCATCAGTGATTCAGTGAGCAGGGGTCGTTCCACTGAAGCTTTCTTT.

The chain links TRBV3-1 (or the pseudogene TRBV3-2) to TRBJ2-7; D may be TRBD2 (7 bases). Trimming removed 8 bases from V and 1 base from J, with 12 bases in between. CDR1 and CDR2 from the germline V gene are LGHDT and YNNKEL (reference sequence). This CDR3 comprises 13 residues. CDR3 DNA: TGTGCCAGCTCGCGGGGGCTATCCTACGAGCAGTACTTC. As protein: CASSRGLSYEQYF.

V gene TRBV3-1 (or the pseudogene TRBV3-2) combines with J gene TRBJ2-5; D gene uncertain. Germline CDR1 LGHDT, CDR2 YNNKEL (reference sequence). Between the trimmed V and J ends, which lost 3 bases and 3 bases, there was a span of 2 bases. CDR3 length: 11 residues. The CDR3 sequence is CASSHEETQYF. In nucleotides, the CDR3 is TGTGCCAGCAGCCACGAAGAGACCCAGTACTTC.

This chain connects TRBV18 to TRBJ2-5, with 12 bases fitting TRBD2. From germline, CDR1 is KGHSH and CDR2 LQKENI. The CDR3 has 16 residues. Trimming took 6 bases from V and 2 from J; bases not matched to a gene: 7. CDR3 sequence: CASSTLAGGLQETQYF. The CDR3 nucleotides read TGTGCCAGCTCCACACTAGCGGGGGGCCTACAAGAGACCCAGTACTTC.

J is TRBJ1-1 and V is TRBV28; D unresolved. This CDR3 region has 15 residues. Trimming left V 10 bases short and J 5 bases short, with 23 bases between. Per the germline V gene, CDR1 is MDHEN and CDR2 is SYDVKM. The CDR3 here is CATLGGSIPETEAFF. For the CDR3, the DNA is TGTGCCACCCTGGGAGGTTCGATCCCGGAGACTGAAGCTTTCTTT.

This clone came up a few times. This chain uses TRBV12-3 or TRBV12-4 with TRBJ2-5; the D gene is possibly TRBD1 (6 bases). This CDR3 spans 13 amino acids. Trimming left V 7 bases short and J 4 bases short, with 13 bases between. CDR3 sequence (DNA): TGTGCCAGCAACACCGTACAGGGAGAGACCCAGTACTTC. This codes for CASNTVQGETQYF.

The rearrangement links TRBV3-1 (or the pseudogene TRBV3-2) to TRBJ2-7, with 7 bases matching TRBD1. V shed 6 bases and J 1 base; nucleotides not matched to a gene: 6. The CDR3 runs to 14 residues. Germline-derived CDR1 and CDR2 are LGHDT and YNNKEL (reference sequence). CDR3 in amino acids: CASSPTGRSYEQYF. The CDR3 DNA is TGTGCCAGCAGTCCGACAGGGCGATCCTACGAGCAGTACTTC.

The chain couples TRBV5-1 to TRBJ2-1; D not resolved. CDR3 length: 17 amino acids. Germline values: CDR1 SGHRS, CDR2 YFSETQ. V gave up 0 bases and J gave up 0 bases, with 13 bases separating them. CDR3: CASSLGVAEFSYNEQFF. The CDR3 bases are TGCGCCAGCAGCTTGGGGGTAGCCGAGTTCTCCTACAATGAGCAGTTCTTC.

The chain couples TRBV6-5 to TRBJ2-7, with 8 bases identical to TRBD1. The CDR3 covers 15 residues. Trimming took 10 bases from V and 2 from J; bases not matched to a gene: 13. The V gene's germline CDR1 is MNHEY and CDR2 SVGAGI. The CDR3 coding sequence is TGTGCCACCTTGACTGACAGGGGAATTGCCTACGAGCAGTACTTC. As protein: CATLTDRGIAYEQYF.